A single T cell receptor beta chain is shown here with its context. 7.5 to 10 ml of fresh blood yielded the PBMCs by density gradient. Germline values: CDR1 LGHDT, CDR2 YNNKEL (reference sequence). CDR3 length: 12 amino acids. With 4 bases clipped from V and 6 bases from J, the junction kept 2 bases outside the gene matches. RNA transcripts served as template for amplifying TCR beta CDR3 sequences. Amplification began with first-round RT-PCR using HTBI primers, then second-round multiplex PCR was performed. TCRdb re-called the multiplex PCR reads with MiXCR, one entry per CDR3 protein. The table records about 390,000 distinct CDR3 sequences, 15% of them present only once. These data come from a study of Graves' ophthalmopathy and Graves' hyperthyroidism.

This chain uses TRBV3-1 with TRBJ2-7; 8 bases are a match to TRBD1. The sequence derives from a woman aged 18-29 years with stable Graves' hyperthyroidism. The sample consisted of peripheral blood. The CDR3: CASSLDRGEQYF. CDR3 bases: TGTGCCAGCAGCCTAGACAGGGGCGAGCAGTACTTC.